This TCR beta chain was observed in a study of shared clonotypes between healthy human individuals. The repertoire was sequenced with immunoSEQ multiplex PCR; TCRdb's copy has only in-frame clones and lacks some. The profile shows over a million clones, more than 95% of them singletons. The source is a man aged 25 to 40 in good health. Sequenced material: naive CD4+ T cells sorted from blood. Subset given: CD45RA+ positively selected.

The CDR3 sequence: CASSPEGNSGNEQYF. Written as DNA, the CDR3 is TGTGCCAGCTCACCAGAGGGAAATAGCGGGAACGAGCAGTACTTC. The chain joins TRBV18 to TRBJ2-7; 8 bases agree with TRBD2. The CDR3 consists of 15 residues. Germline V gene sequence: CDR1 KGHSH, CDR2 LQKENI. V trimming: 2 bases; J trimming: 5 bases; junction bases outside the gene matches: 8.